This T cell receptor beta chain was observed in a study of technical replicates of blood from a few donors. Germline V CDR1 and CDR2: MNHEY, SVGAGI. V lost 0 bases, J lost 1 base, and 9 bases lay in between. The CDR3 consists of 15 residues. The table came from immunoSEQ multiplex PCR; TCRdb's copy has only in-frame clones and leaves some out. The data hold over 50,000 clones, with about 89% observed a single time. The sequence derives from a human donor in good health. Some clones in this sample may be carry-over from other donors' samples. The gene calls are TRBV6-5 and TRBJ1-1, with D perhaps TRBD1 (6 bases). What was sequenced was PBMCs. The CDR3 reads CASSYSGRGNTEAFF. DNA of the CDR3: TGTGCCAGCAGTTACTCGGGCAGGGGGAACACTGAAGCTTTCTTT.